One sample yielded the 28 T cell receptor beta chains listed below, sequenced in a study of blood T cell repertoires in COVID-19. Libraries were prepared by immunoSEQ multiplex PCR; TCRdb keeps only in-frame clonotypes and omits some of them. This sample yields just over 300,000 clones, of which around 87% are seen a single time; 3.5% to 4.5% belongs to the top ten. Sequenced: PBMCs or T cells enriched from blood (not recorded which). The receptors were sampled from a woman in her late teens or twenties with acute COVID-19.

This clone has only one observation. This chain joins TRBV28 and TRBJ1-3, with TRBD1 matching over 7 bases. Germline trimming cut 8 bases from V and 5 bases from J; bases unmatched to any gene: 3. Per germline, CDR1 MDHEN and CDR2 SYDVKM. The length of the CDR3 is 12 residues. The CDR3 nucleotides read TGTGCCAGCGGGACAGAGAGAAACACCATATATTTT. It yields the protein CASGTERNTIYF. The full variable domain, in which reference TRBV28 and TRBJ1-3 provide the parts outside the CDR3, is DVKVTQSSRYLVKRTGEKVFLECVQDMDHENMFWYRQDPGLGLRLIYFSYDVKMKEKGDIPEGYSVSREKKERFSLILESASTNQTSMYLCASGTERNTIYFGEGSWLTVV.

The DNA of the CDR3 is TGCGCCAGCAGCTTGGCCATAGCGGGAGGGGGCCAAGAGACCCAGTACTTC. It specifies CASSLAIAGGGQETQYF. The chain joins TRBV5-1 to TRBJ2-5; 11 bases map to TRBD2. This CDR3 region has 17 residues. The J segment lost 1 base and the V segment lost 0 bases, leaving 5 bases of the junction unmatched. Germline CDR1 is SGHRS and CDR2 is YFSETQ.

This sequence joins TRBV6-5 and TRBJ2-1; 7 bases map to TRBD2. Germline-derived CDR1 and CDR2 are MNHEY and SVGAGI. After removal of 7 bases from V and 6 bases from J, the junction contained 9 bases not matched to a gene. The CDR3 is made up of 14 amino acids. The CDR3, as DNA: TGTGCCAGCACCCCCAGCGGGACTTCCAATGAGCAGTTCTTC. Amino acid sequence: CASTPSGTSNEQFF.

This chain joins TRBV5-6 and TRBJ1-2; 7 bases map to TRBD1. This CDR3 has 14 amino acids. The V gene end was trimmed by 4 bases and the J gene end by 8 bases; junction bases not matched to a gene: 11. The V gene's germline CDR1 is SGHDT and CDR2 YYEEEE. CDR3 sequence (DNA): TGTGCCAGCAGCGGGGACAGTGTTCCGTGGGGCTACACCTTC. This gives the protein CASSGDSVPWGYTF.

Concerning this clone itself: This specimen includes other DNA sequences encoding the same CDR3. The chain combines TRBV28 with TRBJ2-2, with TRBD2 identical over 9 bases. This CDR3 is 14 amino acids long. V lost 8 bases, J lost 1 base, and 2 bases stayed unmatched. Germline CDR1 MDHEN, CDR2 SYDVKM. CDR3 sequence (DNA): TGTGCCAGCCGACTAGCGGAGAACACCGGGGAGCTGTTTTTT. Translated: CASRLAENTGELFF.

The chain's CDR3 is CAWSPGTAGYTF. CDR3 coding DNA: TGTGCCTGGAGCCCCGGGACAGCTGGCTACACCTTC. The V call is TRBV30, the J call TRBJ1-2, with 7 bases that match TRBD1. The V and J ends lost 3 bases and 7 bases, in that order; junction bases with no gene match: 5. CDR1 and CDR2 from the germline V gene are GTSNPN and SVGIG (reference sequence). The CDR3 runs to 12 residues.

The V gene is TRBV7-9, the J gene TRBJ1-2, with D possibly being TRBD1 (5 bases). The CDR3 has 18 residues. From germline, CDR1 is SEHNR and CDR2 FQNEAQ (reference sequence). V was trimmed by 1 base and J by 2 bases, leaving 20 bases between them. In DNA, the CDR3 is TGTGCCAGCAGCTTAGAAGGTGTAGGGGACTCGGGAAACTATGGCTACACCTTC. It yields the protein CASSLEGVGDSGNYGYTF.

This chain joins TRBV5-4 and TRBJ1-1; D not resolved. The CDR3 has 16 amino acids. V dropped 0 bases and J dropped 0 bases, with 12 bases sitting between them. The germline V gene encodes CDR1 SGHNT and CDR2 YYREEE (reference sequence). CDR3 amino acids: CASSLDLMAMNTEAFF. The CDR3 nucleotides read TGTGCCAGCAGCTTGGACCTCATGGCCATGAACACTGAAGCTTTCTTT.

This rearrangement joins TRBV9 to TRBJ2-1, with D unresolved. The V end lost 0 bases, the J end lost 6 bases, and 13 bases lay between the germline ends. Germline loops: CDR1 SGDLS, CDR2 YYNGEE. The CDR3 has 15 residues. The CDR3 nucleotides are TGTGCCAGCAGCGTAGTACCGGCGACTGGCAATGAGCAGTTCTTC. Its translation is CASSVVPATGNEQFF.

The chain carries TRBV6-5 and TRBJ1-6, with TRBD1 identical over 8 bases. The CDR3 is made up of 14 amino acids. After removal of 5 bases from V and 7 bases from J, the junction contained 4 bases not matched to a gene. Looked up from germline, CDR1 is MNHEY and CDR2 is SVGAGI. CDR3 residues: CASSNRQGNSPLHF. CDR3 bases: TGTGCCAGCAGTAACCGACAGGGGAATTCACCCCTCCACTTT.

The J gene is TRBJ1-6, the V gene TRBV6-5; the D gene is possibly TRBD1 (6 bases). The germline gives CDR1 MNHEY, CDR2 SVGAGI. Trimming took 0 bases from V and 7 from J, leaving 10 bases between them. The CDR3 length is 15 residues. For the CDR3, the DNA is TGTGCCAGCAGTTACTCGGGAAGGGGGAATTCACCCCTCCACTTT. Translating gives CASSYSGRGNSPLHF.

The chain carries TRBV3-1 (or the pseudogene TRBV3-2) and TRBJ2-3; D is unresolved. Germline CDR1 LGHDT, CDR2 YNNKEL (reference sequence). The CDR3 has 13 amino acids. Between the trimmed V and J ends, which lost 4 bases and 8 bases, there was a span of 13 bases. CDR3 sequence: CASSRAVDGTQYF. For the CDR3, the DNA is TGTGCCAGCAGCCGGGCCGTGGATGGTACGCAGTATTTT.

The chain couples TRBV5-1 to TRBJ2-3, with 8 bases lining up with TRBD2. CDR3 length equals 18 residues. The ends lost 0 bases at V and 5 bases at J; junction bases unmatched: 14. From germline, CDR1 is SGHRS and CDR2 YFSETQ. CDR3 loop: CASSLGSLLAVGGDTQYF. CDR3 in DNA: TGCGCCAGCAGCTTGGGGTCGTTACTAGCGGTTGGGGGAGATACGCAGTATTTT.

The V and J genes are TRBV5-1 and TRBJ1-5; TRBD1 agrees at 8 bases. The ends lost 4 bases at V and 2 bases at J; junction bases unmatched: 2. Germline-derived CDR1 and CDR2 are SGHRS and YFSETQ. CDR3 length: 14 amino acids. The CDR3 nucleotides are TGCGCCAGCAGCCCGGACAGGGGCAATCAGCCCCAGCATTTT. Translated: CASSPDRGNQPQHF.

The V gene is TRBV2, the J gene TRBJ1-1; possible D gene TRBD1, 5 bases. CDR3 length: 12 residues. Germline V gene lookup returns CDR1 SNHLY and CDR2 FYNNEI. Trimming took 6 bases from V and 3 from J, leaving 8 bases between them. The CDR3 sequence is CASSRDYTEAFF. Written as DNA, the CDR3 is TGTGCCAGCAGCAGGGACTACACTGAAGCTTTCTTT.

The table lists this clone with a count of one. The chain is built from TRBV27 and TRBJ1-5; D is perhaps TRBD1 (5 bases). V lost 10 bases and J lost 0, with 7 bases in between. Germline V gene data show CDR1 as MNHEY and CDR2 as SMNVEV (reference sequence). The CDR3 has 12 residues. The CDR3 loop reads CATGHSNQPQHF. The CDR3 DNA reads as TGTGCCACCGGACATAGCAATCAGCCCCAGCATTTT.

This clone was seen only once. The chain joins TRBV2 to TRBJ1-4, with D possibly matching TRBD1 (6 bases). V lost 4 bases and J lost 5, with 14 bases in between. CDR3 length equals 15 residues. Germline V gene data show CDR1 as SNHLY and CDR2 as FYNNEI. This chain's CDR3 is CASSGKGGRNEKLFF. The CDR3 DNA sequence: TGTGCCAGCAGTGGTAAAGGGGGTAGGAATGAAAAACTGTTTTTT.

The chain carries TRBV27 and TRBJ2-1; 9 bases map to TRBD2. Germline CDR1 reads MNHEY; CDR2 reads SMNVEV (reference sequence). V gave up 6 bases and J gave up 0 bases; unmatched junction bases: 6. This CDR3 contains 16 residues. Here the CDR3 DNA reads TGTGCCAGCAGGAAGGGACTAGCCCTCTCCTACAATGAGCAGTTCTTC. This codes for CASRKGLALSYNEQFF.

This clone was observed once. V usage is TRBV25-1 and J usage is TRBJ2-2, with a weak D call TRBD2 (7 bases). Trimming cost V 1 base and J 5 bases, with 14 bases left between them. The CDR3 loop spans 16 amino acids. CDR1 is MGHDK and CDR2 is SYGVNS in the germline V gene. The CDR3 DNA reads TGTGCCAGCAGTGAATGGGGGGGCGCGGGGACCGGGGAGCTGTTTTTT. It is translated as CASSEWGGAGTGELFF.

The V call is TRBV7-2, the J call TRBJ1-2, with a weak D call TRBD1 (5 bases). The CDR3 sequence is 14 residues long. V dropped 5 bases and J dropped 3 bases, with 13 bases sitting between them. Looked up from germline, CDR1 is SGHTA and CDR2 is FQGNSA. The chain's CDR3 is CASSRRGTDYGYTF. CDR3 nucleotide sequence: TGTGCCAGCAGCCGTCGGGGGACTGACTATGGCTACACCTTC.

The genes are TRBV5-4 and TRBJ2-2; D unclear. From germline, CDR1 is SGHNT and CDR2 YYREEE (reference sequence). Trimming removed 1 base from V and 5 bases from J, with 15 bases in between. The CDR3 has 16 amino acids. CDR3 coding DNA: TGTGCCAGCAGCTTGTTAGAGTCCCGCAAGACCGGGGAGCTGTTTTTT. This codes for CASSLLESRKTGELFF.

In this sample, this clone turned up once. The CDR3 region is CASSLATGRTGANVLTF. The CDR3 DNA sequence: TGCGCCAGCAGCTTGGCCACGGGGAGGACGGGGGCCAACGTCCTGACTTTC. The chain links TRBV5-1 to TRBJ2-6, with a tentative D call TRBD2 (6 bases). Per germline, CDR1 SGHRS and CDR2 YFSETQ. Trimming took off 0 bases at V and 4 bases at J, with 14 bases between the two ends. The CDR3 runs to 17 residues. The full variable domain, in which reference TRBV5-1 and TRBJ2-6 provide the parts outside the CDR3, is KAGVTQTPRYLIKTRGQQVTLSCSPISGHRSVSWYQQTPGQGLQFLFEYFSETQRNKGNFPGRFSGRQFSNSRSEMNVSTLELGDSALYLCASSLATGRTGANVLTFGAGSRLTVL.

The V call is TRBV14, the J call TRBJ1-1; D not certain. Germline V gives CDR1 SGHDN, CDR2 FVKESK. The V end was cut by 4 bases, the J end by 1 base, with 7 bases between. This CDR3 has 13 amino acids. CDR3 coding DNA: TGTGCCAGCAGCCCCCCGTCGAACACTGAAGCTTTCTTT. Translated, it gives CASSPPSNTEAFF. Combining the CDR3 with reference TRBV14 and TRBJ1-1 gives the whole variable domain EAGVTQFPSHSVIEKGQTVTLRCDPISGHDNLYWYRRVMGKEIKFLLHFVKESKQDESGMPNNRFLAERTGGTYSTLKVQPAELEDSGVYFCASSPPSNTEAFFGQGTRLTVV.

CDR3 nucleotides: TGTGCCAGCAGTTTACACGACAGAGTGAAAGCTTTCTTT. Its protein product is CASSLHDRVKAFF. The chain uses TRBV28 and TRBJ1-1, with D tentatively TRBD1 (5 bases). The CDR3 contains 13 residues. The germline V gene encodes CDR1 MDHEN and CDR2 SYDVKM. Trimming removed 2 bases at V and 9 bases at J, with 13 bases between.

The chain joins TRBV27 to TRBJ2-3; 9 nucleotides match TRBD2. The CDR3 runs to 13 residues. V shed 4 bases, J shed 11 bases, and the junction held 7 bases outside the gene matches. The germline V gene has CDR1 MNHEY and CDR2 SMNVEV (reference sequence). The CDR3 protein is CASSSRLAEGQYF. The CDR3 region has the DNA TGTGCCAGCAGTTCTAGACTAGCGGAGGGGCAGTATTTT.

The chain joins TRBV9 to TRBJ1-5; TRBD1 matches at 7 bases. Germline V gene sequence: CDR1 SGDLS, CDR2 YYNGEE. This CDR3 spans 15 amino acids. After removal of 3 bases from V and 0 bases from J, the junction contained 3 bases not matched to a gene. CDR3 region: CASSATGDSNQPQHF. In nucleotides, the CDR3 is TGTGCCAGCAGCGCAACAGGGGATAGCAATCAGCCCCAGCATTTT.

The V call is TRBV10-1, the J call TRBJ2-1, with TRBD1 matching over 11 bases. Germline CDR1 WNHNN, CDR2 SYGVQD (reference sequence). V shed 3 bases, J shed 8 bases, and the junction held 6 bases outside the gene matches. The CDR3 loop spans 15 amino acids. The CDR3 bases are TGCGCCAGCAGTGAATCAGGGACAGGGGGAGATGAGCAGTTCTTC. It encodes CASSESGTGGDEQFF.

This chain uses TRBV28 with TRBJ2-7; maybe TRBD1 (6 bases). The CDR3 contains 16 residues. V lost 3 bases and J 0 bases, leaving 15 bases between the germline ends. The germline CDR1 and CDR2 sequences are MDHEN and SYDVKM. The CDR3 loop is CASSLGAGTISYEQYF. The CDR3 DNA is TGTGCCAGCAGTTTGGGGGCCGGGACAATCTCCTACGAGCAGTACTTC.